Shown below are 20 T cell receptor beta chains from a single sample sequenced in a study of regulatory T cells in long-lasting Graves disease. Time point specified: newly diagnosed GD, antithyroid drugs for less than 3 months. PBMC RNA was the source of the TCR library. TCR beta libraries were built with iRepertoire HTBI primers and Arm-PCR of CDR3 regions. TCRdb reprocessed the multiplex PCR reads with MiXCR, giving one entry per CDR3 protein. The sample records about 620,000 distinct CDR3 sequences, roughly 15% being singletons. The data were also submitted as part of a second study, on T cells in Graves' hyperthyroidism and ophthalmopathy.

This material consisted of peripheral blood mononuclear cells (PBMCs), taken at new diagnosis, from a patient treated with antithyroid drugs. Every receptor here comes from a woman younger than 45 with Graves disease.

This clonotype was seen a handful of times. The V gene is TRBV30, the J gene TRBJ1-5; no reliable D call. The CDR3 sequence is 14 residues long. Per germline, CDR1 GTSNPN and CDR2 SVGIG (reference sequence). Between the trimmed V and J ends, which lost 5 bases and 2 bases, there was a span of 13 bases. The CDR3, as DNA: TGTGCCTGGGCGTCGAACATCGGCAATCAGCCCCAGCATTTT. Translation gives CAWASNIGNQPQHF.

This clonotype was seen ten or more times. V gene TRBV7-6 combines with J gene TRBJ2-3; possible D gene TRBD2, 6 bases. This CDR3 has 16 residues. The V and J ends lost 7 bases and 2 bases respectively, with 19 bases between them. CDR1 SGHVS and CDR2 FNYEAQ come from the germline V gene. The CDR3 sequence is CASTDNPGLYTDTQYF. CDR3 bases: TGTGCCAGCACCGACAATCCGGGACTTTACACAGATACGCAGTATTTT.

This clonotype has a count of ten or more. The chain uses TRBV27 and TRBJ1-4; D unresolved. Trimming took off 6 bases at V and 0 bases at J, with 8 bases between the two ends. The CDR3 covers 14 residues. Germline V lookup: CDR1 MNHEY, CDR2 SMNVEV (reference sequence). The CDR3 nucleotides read TGTGCCAGCAGAACATCTCCAACTAATGAAAAACTGTTTTTT. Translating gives CASRTSPTNEKLFF. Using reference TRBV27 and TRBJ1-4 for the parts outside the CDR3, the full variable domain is EAQVTQNPRYLITVTGKKLTVTCSQNMNHEYMSWYRQDPGLGLRQIYYSMNVEVTDKGDVPEGYKVSRKEKRNFPLILESPSPNQTSLYFCASRTSPTNEKLFFGSGTQLSVL.

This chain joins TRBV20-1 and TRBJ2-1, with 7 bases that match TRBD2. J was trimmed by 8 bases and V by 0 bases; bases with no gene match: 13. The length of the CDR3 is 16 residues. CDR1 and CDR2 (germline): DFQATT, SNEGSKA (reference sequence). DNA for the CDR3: TGCAGTGCTAGAGATTTAAGGGTGCGGGGGACCTATGAGCAGTTCTTC. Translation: CSARDLRVRGTYEQFF.

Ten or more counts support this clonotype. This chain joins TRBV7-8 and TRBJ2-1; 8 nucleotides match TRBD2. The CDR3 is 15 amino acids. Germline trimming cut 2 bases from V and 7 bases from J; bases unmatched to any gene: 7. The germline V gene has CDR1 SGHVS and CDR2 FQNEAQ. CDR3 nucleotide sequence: TGTGCCAGCAGCTTAAATGCGGGAGGAACTAATGAGCAGTTCTTC. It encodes CASSLNAGGTNEQFF.

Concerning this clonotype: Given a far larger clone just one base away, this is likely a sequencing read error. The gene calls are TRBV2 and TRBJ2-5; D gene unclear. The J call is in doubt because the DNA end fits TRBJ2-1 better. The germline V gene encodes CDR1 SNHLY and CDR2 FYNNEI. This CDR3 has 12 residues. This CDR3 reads CANSEWNNEQFF. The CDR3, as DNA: TGTGCCAACAGTGAATGGAACAATGAGCAGTTCTTC.

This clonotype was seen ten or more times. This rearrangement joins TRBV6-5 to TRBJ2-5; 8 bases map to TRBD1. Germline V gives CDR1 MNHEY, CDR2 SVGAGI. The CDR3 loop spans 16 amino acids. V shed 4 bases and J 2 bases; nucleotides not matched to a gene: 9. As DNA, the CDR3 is TGTGCCAGCAGTTCGAGCACAACAGGGGGTCAAGAGACCCAGTACTTC. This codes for CASSSSTTGGQETQYF.

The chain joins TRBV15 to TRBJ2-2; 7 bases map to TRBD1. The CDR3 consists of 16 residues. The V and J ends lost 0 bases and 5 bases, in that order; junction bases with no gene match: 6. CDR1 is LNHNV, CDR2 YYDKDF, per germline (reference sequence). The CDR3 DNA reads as TGTGCCACCAGCAGAGATCTTGGGACAGAGACCGGGGAGCTGTTTTTT. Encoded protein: CATSRDLGTETGELFF.

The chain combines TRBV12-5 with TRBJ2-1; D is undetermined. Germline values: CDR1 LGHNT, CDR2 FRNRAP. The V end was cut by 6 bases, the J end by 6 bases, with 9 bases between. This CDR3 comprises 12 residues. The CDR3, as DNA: TGTGCTAGTGGGCTCCAAATCAATGAGCAGTTCTTC. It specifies CASGLQINEQFF.

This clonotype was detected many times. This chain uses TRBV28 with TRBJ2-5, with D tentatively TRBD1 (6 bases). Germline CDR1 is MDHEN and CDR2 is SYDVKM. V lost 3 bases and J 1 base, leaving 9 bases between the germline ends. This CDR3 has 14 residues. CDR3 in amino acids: CASSLIGGQETQYF. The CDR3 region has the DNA TGTGCCAGCAGTTTGATAGGGGGCCAAGAGACCCAGTACTTC. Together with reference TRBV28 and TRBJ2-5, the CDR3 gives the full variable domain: DVKVTQSSRYLVKRTGEKVFLECVQDMDHENMFWYRQDPGLGLRLIYFSYDVKMKEKGDIPEGYSVSREKKERFSLILESASTNQTSMYLCASSLIGGQETQYFGPGTRLLVL.

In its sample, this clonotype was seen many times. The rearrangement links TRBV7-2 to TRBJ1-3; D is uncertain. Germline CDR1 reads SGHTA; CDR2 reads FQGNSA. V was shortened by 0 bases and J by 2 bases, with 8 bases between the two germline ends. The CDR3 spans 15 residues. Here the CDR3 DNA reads TGTGCCAGCAGCTTAGCGAAAATGCCTGGAAACACCATATATTTT. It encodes CASSLAKMPGNTIYF.

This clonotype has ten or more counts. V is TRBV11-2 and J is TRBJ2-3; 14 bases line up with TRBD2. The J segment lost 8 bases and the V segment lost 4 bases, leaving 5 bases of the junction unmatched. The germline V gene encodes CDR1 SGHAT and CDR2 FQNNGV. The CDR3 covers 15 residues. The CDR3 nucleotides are TGTGCCAGCAGCTCGACCGGGACTAGCGGGGGTACGCAGTATTTT. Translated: CASSSTGTSGGTQYF.

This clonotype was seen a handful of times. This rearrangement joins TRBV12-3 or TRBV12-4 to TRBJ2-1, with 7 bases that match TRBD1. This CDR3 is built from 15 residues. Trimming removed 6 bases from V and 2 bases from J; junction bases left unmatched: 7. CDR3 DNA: TGTGCCAGCAGGCCGCGACAGGGCACCTACAATGAGCAGTTCTTC. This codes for CASRPRQGTYNEQFF.

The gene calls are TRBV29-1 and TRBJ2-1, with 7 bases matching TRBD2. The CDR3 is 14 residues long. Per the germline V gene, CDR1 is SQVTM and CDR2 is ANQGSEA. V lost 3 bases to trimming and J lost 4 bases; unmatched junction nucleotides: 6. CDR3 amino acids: CSVEAGATYNEQFF. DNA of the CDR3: TGCAGCGTTGAGGCGGGAGCCACATACAATGAGCAGTTCTTC.

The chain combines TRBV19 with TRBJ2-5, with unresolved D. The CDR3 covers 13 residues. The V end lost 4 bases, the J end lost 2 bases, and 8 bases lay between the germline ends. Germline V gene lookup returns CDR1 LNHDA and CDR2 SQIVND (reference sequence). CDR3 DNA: TGTGCCAGTAGTAATAGACTTCAAGAGACCCAGTACTTC. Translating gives CASSNRLQETQYF.

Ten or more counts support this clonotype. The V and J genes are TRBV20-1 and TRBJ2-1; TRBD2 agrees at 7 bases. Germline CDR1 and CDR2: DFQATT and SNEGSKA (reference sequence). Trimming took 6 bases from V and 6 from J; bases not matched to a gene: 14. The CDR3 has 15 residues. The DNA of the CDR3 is TGCAGTGCCGTGATCCTCGGGACTACTTCCAATGAGCAGTTCTTC. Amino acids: CSAVILGTTSNEQFF.

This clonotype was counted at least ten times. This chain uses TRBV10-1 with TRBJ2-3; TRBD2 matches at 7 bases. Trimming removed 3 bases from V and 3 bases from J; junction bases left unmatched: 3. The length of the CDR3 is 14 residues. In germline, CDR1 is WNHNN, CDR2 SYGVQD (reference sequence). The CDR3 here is CASSDGAGTDTQYF. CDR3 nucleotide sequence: TGCGCCAGCAGTGATGGAGCGGGAACAGATACGCAGTATTTT.

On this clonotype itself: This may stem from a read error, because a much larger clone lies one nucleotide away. The CDR3 protein is CASNLIGGDTEAFF. The CDR3 nucleotides are TGCGCCAGCAACTTGATAGGGGGTGACACTGAAGCTTTCTTT. This rearrangement joins TRBV5-1 to TRBJ1-1; weak D call: TRBD1 (6 bases). Germline values: CDR1 SGHRS, CDR2 YFSETQ. The CDR3 loop spans 14 amino acids. Together with reference TRBV5-1 and TRBJ1-1, the CDR3 gives the full variable domain: KAGVTQTPRYLIKTRGQQVTLSCSPISGHRSVSWYQQTPGQGLQFLFEYFSETQRNKGNFPGRFSGRQFSNSRSEMNVSTLELGDSALYLCASNLIGGDTEAFFGQGTRLTVV.

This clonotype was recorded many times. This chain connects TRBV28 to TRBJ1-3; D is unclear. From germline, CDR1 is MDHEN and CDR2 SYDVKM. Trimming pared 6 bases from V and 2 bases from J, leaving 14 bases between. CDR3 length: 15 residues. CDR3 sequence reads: CASRNPRITGNTIYF. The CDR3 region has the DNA TGTGCCAGCAGAAATCCCCGGATTACTGGAAACACCATATATTTT.

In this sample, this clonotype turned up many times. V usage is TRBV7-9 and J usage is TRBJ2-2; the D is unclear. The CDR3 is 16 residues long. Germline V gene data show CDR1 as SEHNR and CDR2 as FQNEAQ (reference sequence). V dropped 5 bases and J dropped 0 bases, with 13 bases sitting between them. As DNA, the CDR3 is TGTGCCAGCAGCCCGGAGAGCATCTCGAACACCGGGGAGCTGTTTTTT. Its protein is CASSPESISNTGELFF.